These 28 T cell receptor beta chains originate from one sample sequenced in a study of CD8+ T cells in alopecia areata. Treatment of the sample: oral pan-JAK inhibitor, 5-10 mg twice daily. Extracted RNA was reverse transcribed, and the resulting cDNA served as sequencing template. Sequencing used immunoSEQ multiplex PCR; TCRdb keeps in-frame clones, though not all of them. The sample has 190,000 or so clones; 58% are singletons. Sequencing used CD4+ T cells sorted from blood, obtained at week 24, from a patient treated with tofacitinib. All receptors come from a human donor with alopecia areata.

J is TRBJ1-1 and V is TRBV5-4, with D possibly TRBD1 on 5 matching bases. Germline lookup yields CDR1 SGHNT and CDR2 YYREEE (reference sequence). V lost 4 bases and J lost 0, with 10 bases in between. There are 14 residues in the CDR3. The CDR3 DNA reads TGTGCCAGCAGCCTGTGGGGGATGAACACTGAAGCTTTCTTT. Its protein is CASSLWGMNTEAFF.

In this sample, this clone turned up once. Different DNA sequences within this sample yield the same CDR3. The gene calls are TRBV18 and TRBJ2-7; D may be TRBD2 (6 bases). V was clipped by 0 bases and J by 7 bases, with 10 bases between them. The CDR3 runs 13 residues. CDR1 is KGHSH and CDR2 is LQKENI in the germline V gene. CDR3 residues: CASSPPGGYEQYF. CDR3 DNA: TGTGCCAGCTCACCACCAGGAGGGTATGAGCAGTACTTC.

The CDR3 loop reads CASSLVAAVSDTQYF. In DNA form, the CDR3 reads TGTGCCAGCAGCTTAGTGGCGGCAGTCTCGGATACGCAGTATTTT. This chain uses TRBV11-1 with TRBJ2-3, with D uncertain. V lost 1 base, J lost 6 bases, and 14 bases lay in between. Per the germline V gene, CDR1 is SGHAT and CDR2 is FQDESV (reference sequence). The CDR3 runs to 15 residues.

The V and J genes are TRBV6-5 and TRBJ2-3, with a possible D match to TRBD1 (6 bases). The germline CDR1 and CDR2 sequences are MNHEY and SVGAGI. CDR3 length: 16 residues. Trimming cost V 2 bases and J 6 bases, with 18 bases left between them. CDR3 sequence reads: CASSYTNRVSWDTQYF. The DNA for the CDR3 is TGTGCCAGCAGTTACACAAACAGGGTCTCATGGGATACGCAGTATTTT.

This chain uses TRBV30 with TRBJ1-5; TRBD1 matches 7 bases. This CDR3 comprises 15 residues. Per germline, CDR1 GTSNPN and CDR2 SVGIG (reference sequence). Losses at the gene ends were 2 bases for V and 5 bases for J; bases not matched to a gene: 9. The CDR3 nucleotides are TGTGCCTGGAGTACCGGGACAGTTAGGTATCAGCCCCAGCATTTT. Amino acids: CAWSTGTVRYQPQHF.

V usage is TRBV2 and J usage is TRBJ1-1; D is possibly TRBD1 (5 bases). This CDR3 spans 14 amino acids. CDR1 and CDR2 (germline): SNHLY, FYNNEI. V was trimmed by 5 bases and J by 4 bases, leaving 14 bases between them. CDR3 protein: CASSKTEATTEAFF. The CDR3 region has the DNA TGTGCCAGCAGTAAGACAGAGGCCACCACTGAAGCTTTCTTT.

This clone appeared once. The chain links TRBV30 to TRBJ2-2; a possible D gene is TRBD2 (5 bases). Trimming pared 2 bases from V and 8 bases from J, leaving 6 bases between. The CDR3 runs to 11 residues. Germline CDR1 GTSNPN, CDR2 SVGIG (reference sequence). For the CDR3, the DNA is TGTGCCTGGAGTTGGGAGGGGGAGCTGTTTTTT. Translation gives CAWSWEGELFF.

V and J are TRBV30 and TRBJ2-4; TRBD1 matches at 9 bases. The CDR3 is made up of 17 amino acids. Germline V CDR1 and CDR2: GTSNPN, SVGIG (reference sequence). J lost 0 bases, V lost 5 bases, and 11 bases had no gene match. CDR3 sequence: CAWLPGQGILAKNIQYF. The CDR3 coding sequence is TGTGCCTGGCTCCCGGGACAGGGAATTCTAGCCAAAAACATTCAGTACTTC.

V gene TRBV5-1 combines with J gene TRBJ2-5; D remains unclear. V shed 0 bases and J shed 5 bases, with 11 bases lying between them. The CDR3 is made up of 14 amino acids. Germline CDR1 is SGHRS and CDR2 is YFSETQ. As DNA, the CDR3 is TGCGCCAGCAGCTTGGGCGCCGTGGGGGAGACCCAGTACTTC. It specifies CASSLGAVGETQYF. Combining the CDR3 with reference TRBV5-1 and TRBJ2-5 gives the whole variable domain KAGVTQTPRYLIKTRGQQVTLSCSPISGHRSVSWYQQTPGQGLQFLFEYFSETQRNKGNFPGRFSGRQFSNSRSEMNVSTLELGDSALYLCASSLGAVGETQYFGPGTRLLVL.

The rearrangement joins TRBV30 to TRBJ1-5, with TRBD1 identical over 7 bases. V shed 1 base, J shed 5 bases, and the junction held 2 bases outside the gene matches. The CDR3 has 13 residues. Germline assignment: CDR1 GTSNPN and CDR2 SVGIG (reference sequence). The chain's CDR3 is CAWSAQGDQPQHF. CDR3 bases: TGTGCCTGGAGTGCCCAGGGGGATCAGCCCCAGCATTTT.

With respect to this clone: This CDR3 is also generated by other DNA sequences in the sample. The chain joins TRBV7-2 to TRBJ2-7; 9 bases match TRBD1. V was clipped by 1 base and J by 2 bases; unmatched bases: 0. CDR1 and CDR2 from the germline V gene are SGHTA and FQGNSA. The CDR3 is made up of 14 amino acids. The CDR3 loop reads CASSLDRGPYEQYF. CDR3 DNA sequence: TGTGCCAGCAGCTTAGACAGGGGGCCCTACGAGCAGTACTTC.

The V and J genes are TRBV30 and TRBJ2-1; D might be TRBD2 (7 bases). Germline V gives CDR1 GTSNPN, CDR2 SVGIG (reference sequence). Trimming left V 4 bases short and J 8 bases short, with 24 bases between. The CDR3 extends over 16 amino acids. The CDR3: CAWTSLGGGSTDEQFF. The CDR3 DNA sequence: TGTGCCTGGACCAGCCTTGGGGGCGGGAGTACGGATGAGCAGTTCTTC.

The table lists this clone with a few counts. This sequence joins TRBV29-1 and TRBJ2-2; perhaps TRBD2 as D (5 bases). The germline V and J ends were trimmed by 7 bases and 3 bases, with 15 bases remaining between them. CDR1 SQVTM and CDR2 ANQGSEA come from the germline V gene. The length of the CDR3 is 14 residues. CDR3 coding DNA: TGCAGCGCCCGGATTCGGCGGGACACCGGGGAGCTGTTTTTT. This sequence encodes CSARIRRDTGELFF.

V gene TRBV29-1 combines with J gene TRBJ1-3, with D uncertain. V gave up 4 bases and J gave up 4 bases, with 11 bases separating them. Germline CDR1 reads SQVTM; CDR2 reads ANQGSEA. The CDR3 is 13 residues long. CDR3 bases: TGCAGCGTTGCTAGCCAGGTCGGAAACACCATATATTTT. Its protein product is CSVASQVGNTIYF.

The genes are TRBV19 and TRBJ1-2; TRBD1 agrees at 9 bases. V lost 5 bases, J lost 8 bases, and 6 bases stayed unmatched. Germline CDR1 LNHDA, CDR2 SQIVND (reference sequence). This CDR3 comprises 13 residues. The CDR3 loop is CASSFGQGYGYTF. The DNA for the CDR3 is TGTGCCAGTAGTTTCGGACAGGGGTACGGCTACACCTTC. The full variable domain, its missing parts supplied by reference TRBV19 and TRBJ1-2, is DGGITQSPKYLFRKEGQNVTLSCEQNLNHDAMYWYRQDPGQGLRLIYYSQIVNDFQKGDIAEGYSVSREKKESFPLTVTSAQKNPTAFYLCASSFGQGYGYTFGSGTRLTVV.

V gene TRBV7-9 combines with J gene TRBJ2-7, with 7 nucleotides matching TRBD1. Trimming removed 4 bases from V and 3 bases from J; junction bases left unmatched: 9. CDR1 and CDR2 from the germline V gene are SEHNR and FQNEAQ (reference sequence). The CDR3 covers 15 residues. The CDR3 loop reads CASSSRTGFVYEQYF. CDR3 DNA sequence: TGTGCCAGCAGCTCACGGACAGGATTTGTCTACGAGCAGTACTTC.

The chain combines TRBV6-5 with TRBJ2-7, with 7 bases identical to TRBD2. The germline gives CDR1 MNHEY, CDR2 SVGAGI. The CDR3 loop spans 15 amino acids. V dropped 6 bases and J dropped 2; count of bases not matched to a gene: 10. CDR3 amino acids: CASSLDGRETYEQYF. DNA of the CDR3: TGTGCCAGCAGCCTCGACGGGCGGGAGACCTACGAGCAGTACTTC.

This chain joins TRBV5-6 and TRBJ1-5, with D hard to call. The germline V gene encodes CDR1 SGHDT and CDR2 YYEEEE. Trimming cost V 2 bases and J 2 bases, with 14 bases left between them. This CDR3 has 16 residues. CDR3 residues: CASSFDRGRGNQPQHF. The CDR3 region has the DNA TGTGCCAGCAGCTTTGATCGGGGAAGGGGCAATCAGCCCCAGCATTTT.

This clone was seen a few times. This rearrangement joins TRBV29-1 to TRBJ2-4; D not certain. This CDR3 spans 14 amino acids. Between the trimmed V and J ends, which lost 5 bases and 0 bases, there was a span of 11 bases. Germline V gene lookup returns CDR1 SQVTM and CDR2 ANQGSEA. The CDR3 region has the DNA TGCAGCGTTCGAGTACAGCTAGCCAAAAACATTCAGTACTTC. Amino acids: CSVRVQLAKNIQYF.

The J gene is TRBJ1-2, the V gene TRBV18; D perhaps matches TRBD1 (6 bases). V shed 3 bases and J shed 10 bases, with 15 bases lying between them. The CDR3 contains 13 residues. The germline V gene encodes CDR1 KGHSH and CDR2 LQKENI. The CDR3 DNA sequence: TGTGCCAGCTCACCTGATCGGGACATCGACTACACCTTC. Encoded protein: CASSPDRDIDYTF. Full variable domain (missing parts from reference TRBV18 and TRBJ1-2): NAGVMQNPRHLVRRRGQEARLRCSPMKGHSHVYWYRQLPEEGLKFMVYLQKENIIDESGMPKERFSAEFPKEGPSILRIQQVVRGDSAAYFCASSPDRDIDYTFGSGTRLTVV.

V gene TRBV27 combines with J gene TRBJ1-6, with D maybe TRBD1 (6 bases). This CDR3 has 14 amino acids. Per germline, CDR1 MNHEY and CDR2 SMNVEV (reference sequence). Trimming took off 2 bases at V and 7 bases at J, with 9 bases between the two ends. The chain's CDR3 is CASSLTGQNSPLHF. The CDR3 DNA reads TGTGCCAGCAGTTTAACAGGGCAGAATTCACCCCTCCACTTT.

This clone was observed a few times. This sequence joins TRBV6-5 and TRBJ1-2, with D possibly matching TRBD1 (6 bases). With 7 bases removed from V and 4 bases from J, the gap between germline ends came to 16 bases. From germline, CDR1 is MNHEY and CDR2 SVGAGI. The CDR3 totals 14 residues. CDR3 loop: CASTNREPFYGYTF. The CDR3 DNA reads as TGTGCCAGCACAAACAGGGAGCCGTTCTATGGCTACACCTTC.

V is TRBV30 and J is TRBJ2-3; 13 bases agree with TRBD2. CDR3 size: 14 residues. J gave up 4 bases and V 8 bases, and 6 bases lay outside the gene matches. CDR1 and CDR2 from the germline V gene are GTSNPN and SVGIG (reference sequence). The CDR3 DNA reads TGTGCCGGACGGACTAGCGGGAGCTCAGATACGCAGTATTTT. Amino acid sequence: CAGRTSGSSDTQYF. Together with reference TRBV30 and TRBJ2-3, the CDR3 gives the full variable domain: SQTIHQWPATLVQPVGSPLSLECTVEGTSNPNLYWYRQAAGRGLQLLFYSVGIGQISSEVPQNLSASRPQDRQFILSSKKLLLSDSGFYLCAGRTSGSSDTQYFGPGTRLTVL.

This chain uses TRBV2 with TRBJ2-3; a weak D match, TRBD1 (5 bases). The V and J ends lost 4 bases and 0 bases respectively, with 8 bases between them. CDR1 is SNHLY and CDR2 is FYNNEI in the germline V gene. The CDR3 runs 14 residues. The CDR3 loop is CASSADSSTDTQYF. CDR3 nucleotides: TGTGCCAGCAGTGCTGACAGTAGCACAGATACGCAGTATTTT.

This clone was counted ten times or more. This chain joins TRBV4-1 and TRBJ1-1; D is undetermined. Germline CDR1 reads MGHRA; CDR2 reads YSYEKL. This CDR3 contains 14 residues. V dropped 5 bases and J dropped 5 bases, with 15 bases sitting between them. CDR3 in DNA: TGCGCCAGCAGCGGCCACTCAATGGGGACTGAAGCTTTCTTT. As protein: CASSGHSMGTEAFF.

The chain is built from TRBV28 and TRBJ2-1; 11 nucleotides match TRBD2. V gave up 3 bases and J gave up 7 bases; unmatched junction bases: 5. CDR3 length equals 15 residues. Germline CDR1 reads MDHEN; CDR2 reads SYDVKM. CDR3 residues: CASSLASGGSNEQFF. CDR3 DNA: TGTGCCAGCAGTTTGGCTAGCGGGGGGTCGAATGAGCAGTTCTTC.

This clone was counted only a few times. The chain links TRBV6-5 to TRBJ1-4, with unresolved D. Germline V gene data show CDR1 as MNHEY and CDR2 as SVGAGI. V was clipped by 2 bases and J by 2 bases, with 9 bases between them. The CDR3 contains 15 residues. In DNA, the CDR3 is TGTGCCAGCAGTTACGTGGGCACTACTAATGAAAAACTGTTTTTT. Its protein is CASSYVGTTNEKLFF.

This clone was found once. This chain uses TRBV4-3 with TRBJ2-3; 7 bases map to TRBD2. The CDR3 is made up of 18 amino acids. With 3 bases clipped from V and 2 bases from J, the junction kept 14 bases outside the gene matches. CDR1 is LGHNA, CDR2 YSLEER, per germline. This CDR3 reads CASSQRSGTGGITDTQYF. The CDR3 DNA follows: TGCGCCAGCAGCCAGAGAAGCGGAACGGGAGGAATCACAGATACGCAGTATTTT.